Here is one T cell receptor beta chain with its context. Only a few counts were recorded for this clonotype. No antigen is known for it. No clone much larger than this one lies a single base away; base qualities are absent. According to the study, the label for this sample's time point signals: newly diagnosed GD, antithyroid drugs for less than 3 months. For both TCR sequencing and RNA sequencing, RNA was extracted from PBMCs using TRIzol. The diagnosis of Graves' disease followed American Thyroid Association guidelines. Recruitment of patients was carried out at an endocrinology department in Xi'an, China. From each patient, approximately 9 milliliters of peripheral blood was collected into an EDTA anticoagulant tube. PBMCs were isolated by Ficoll Paque Plus density gradient separation without further T cell sorting. An Agilent 2100 Bioanalyzer and agarose gel were used to assess RNA quality, and a NanoDrop 2000 was used to measure RNA concentration.

Reading from cysteine to phenylalanine, the CDR3 counts 14 amino acids. Solely the CDR3 DNA is kept, with 42 bases framed from the first base. V drops 7 bases and J drops 7 bases, leaving 19 bases in between. The germline V gene provides CDR1 MDHEN and CDR2 SYDVKM. The library was generated by multiplex PCR. TCRdb names Illumina HiSeq 4000 as the instrument used. iRepertoire HTBI primers and Arm-PCR amplification of CDR3 regions were used to construct TCR beta libraries. Gel purification was performed on PCR products prior to sequencing. For the original study's pipeline: A total of 62 TRBV and some 15 TRBJ segments were identified across samples and were used for gene usage analysis of CDR3 amino acid clonotypes. COPE and FqMerger were used to merge filtered high-quality paired reads into contigs. Contigs were aligned with BLAST to IMGT TRBV, TRBD and TRBJ reference genes, and CDR3 was defined per IMGT. Any clonotype with a frequency above 0.1% was counted as a highly expanded clone. Shannon entropy served as the measure of repertoire diversity, while the Gini coefficient captured V-J evenness. A clonotype was considered public if more than one individual shared it. The public reads were reanalyzed by TCRdb: fastp trimming at Q25, MiXCR alignment, in-frame beta chains only. Each CDR3 protein appears once, grouped with its most common genes and DNA. The V and J calls and clone size come from TCRdb's table, not from the authors' own analysis. This sample gives about 500,000 distinct CDR3 sequences in total; 9.5% to 15% of them show up just once. The ten most abundant clones make up roughly 8.9% of the sample.

The sample is drawn from a study of regulatory T cells in long-lasting Graves disease (TCRdb year 2021). With respect to the entire study: In the newly diagnosed Graves' disease group, patients had been taking antithyroid drugs for less than 3 months. A total of 35 or so samples were covered by TCR sequencing, comprising around 13 persistent and roughly 20 newly diagnosed Graves' disease patients. The study took place in China and was registered as a clinical trial. Persistent Graves' disease patients were compared with newly diagnosed Graves' disease patients by peripheral blood TCR sequencing and RNA sequencing. Broad study findings and their caveats: Lower TCR Shannon entropy and fewer highly expanded clones were observed in persistent Graves' disease patients than in newly diagnosed patients, which suggested clonal expansion. As a limitation, the authors acknowledged that the small sample size may reduce accuracy. TRBV28, TRBJ1-2 and TRBJ2-5 were preferentially used in persistent disease, while TRBV20-1 and TRBJ2-1 were favored in newly diagnosed disease. More public clonotypes were shared among persistent patients (2,741) than among newly diagnosed patients (more than 950). Only the TCR beta chain was sequenced and analyzed. Peripheral blood alone was examined, since thyroid tissue, which constituted the primary lesion, could not be accessed.

These data are also associated with another study on T cells in Graves' hyperthyroidism and ophthalmopathy. From the second report: Graves' hyperthyroidism was defined as stable when no progression to ophthalmopathy occurred over 18 months of follow-up. Hyperthyroidism patients were newly diagnosed, had a disease duration of under 2 months, and were aged 18 to 65 years. The study excluded patients with uncontrolled infections, other autoimmune diseases, pregnancy or lactation. Diagnoses were established on the basis of clinical symptoms, serum thyroxine and TRAb, thyroid ultrasound, and orbital computed tomography. The first round of RT-PCR for the TCR CDR3 was performed with the HTBI primer set and the Qiagen OneStep RT-PCR kit. Most expanded thyroid clonotypes (frequency above 0.001) were also found in blood, which suggests that blood repertoires may mirror thyroid immune responses. In cross-validation, a model built on a 13 V-J signature told ophthalmopathy apart from stable hyperthyroidism with approximately 90% sensitivity and approximately 81% specificity, and in testing the same model reached 80%/75%. In validation, progression to ophthalmopathy was predicted by the model with more than 65% sensitivity and roughly 76% specificity, a median of roughly six months before onset. A discovery cohort of about a hundred patients, 43 with Graves' ophthalmopathy and approximately 57 with stable Graves' hyperthyroidism, was used to find distinguishing TCR V-J signatures. Whether ophthalmopathy could be predicted prospectively was tested in an independent validation cohort made up of under 20 hyperthyroidism patients plus 17 patients who later progressed to ophthalmopathy. The 75 to 100 discovery patients were randomly divided into training and test sets at a 7:3 ratio. In roughly six Graves' hyperthyroidism patients, the study also compared T-cell repertoires from thyroid tissue with T-cell repertoires from blood. Once sampling was done, hyperthyroidism patients were given methimazole at a starting dose of 30 mg daily, whereas ophthalmopathy patients were given high-dose intravenous methylprednisolone. Libraries were constructed in a second round of multiplex PCR, after which size selection and purification were performed. The libraries were sequenced on an Illumina HiSeq2000 using paired-end 100 bp reads. SOAPnuke was used to process the raw data, throwing out any read that contained adapters or uncalled bases, had a mean Phred below 15, or lacked an exact constant-primer or identifier match. COPE v1.2.5 was used to merge the high-quality paired reads, and each unique nucleotide sequence was defined as a clonotype. Clonotypes were aligned to IMGT TRBV, TRBD and TRBJ reference segments using MiTCR v1.1. Only V-J combinations with frequency above 0.0001, covering approximately 99% of repertoires, were analysed. A TCS score was defined as the ratio of F50 (clonal expansion) to E x V (chaos), with BLOSUM62-based TCRdist applied between CDR3 peptides within each V-J. Welch's t-statistics and random forest reduced fewer than 550 V-J features to 10 to 15, which were used in a naive Bayes classifier (R e1071). Sample size was not statistically predetermined, and blinding of investigators to group allocation was not performed. The paper reports TCR Vbeta CDR3 sequencing of roughly 140 peripheral blood samples: fewer than 50 ophthalmopathy, over 70 hyperthyroidism and roughly 17 progressor patients.

The chain is assembled from TRBV28 and TRBJ1-2, and TRBD1 may be the D gene, going by 5 matching bases. The sequencing here drew on peripheral blood mononuclear cells (PBMCs), taken at new diagnosis, from a patient treated with antithyroid drugs. The receptor comes from a woman aged 25 to 39 with Graves disease. Donor details come from another sample of the same person, matched by shared clones. This receptor carries the CDR3 CASTSGAWGIGYTF. The DNA is as follows: TGTGCCAGCACCAGCGGGGCTTGGGGTATTGGCTACACCTTC.